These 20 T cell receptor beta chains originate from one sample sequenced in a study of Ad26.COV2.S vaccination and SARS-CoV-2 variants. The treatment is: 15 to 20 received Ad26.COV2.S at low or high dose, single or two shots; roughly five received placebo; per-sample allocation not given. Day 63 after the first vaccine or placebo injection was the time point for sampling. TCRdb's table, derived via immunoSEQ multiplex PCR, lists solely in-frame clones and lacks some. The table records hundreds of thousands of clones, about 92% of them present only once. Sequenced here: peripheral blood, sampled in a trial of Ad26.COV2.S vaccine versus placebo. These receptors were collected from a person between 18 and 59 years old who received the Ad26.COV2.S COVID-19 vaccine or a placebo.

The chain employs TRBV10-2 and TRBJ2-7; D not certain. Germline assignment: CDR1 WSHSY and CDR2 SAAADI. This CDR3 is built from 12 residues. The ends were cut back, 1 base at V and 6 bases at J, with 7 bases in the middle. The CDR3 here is CASSEWESEQYF. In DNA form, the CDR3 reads TGCGCCAGCAGTGAGTGGGAAAGCGAGCAGTACTTC.

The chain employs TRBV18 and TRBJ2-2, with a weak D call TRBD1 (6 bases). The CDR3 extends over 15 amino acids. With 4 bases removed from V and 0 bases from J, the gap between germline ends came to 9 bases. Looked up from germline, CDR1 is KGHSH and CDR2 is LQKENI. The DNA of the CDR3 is TGTGCCAGCTCACGCAGGACAGCGAACACCGGGGAGCTGTTTTTT. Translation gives CASSRRTANTGELFF. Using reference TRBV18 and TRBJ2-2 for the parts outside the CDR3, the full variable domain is NAGVMQNPRHLVRRRGQEARLRCSPMKGHSHVYWYRQLPEEGLKFMVYLQKENIIDESGMPKERFSAEFPKEGPSILRIQQVVRGDSAAYFCASSRRTANTGELFFGEGSRLTVL.

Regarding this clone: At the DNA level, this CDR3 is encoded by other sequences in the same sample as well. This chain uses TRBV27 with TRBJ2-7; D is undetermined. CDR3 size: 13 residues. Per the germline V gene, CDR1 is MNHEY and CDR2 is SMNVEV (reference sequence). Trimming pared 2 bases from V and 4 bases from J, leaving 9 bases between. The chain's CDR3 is CASSLGVLYEQYF. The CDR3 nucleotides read TGTGCCAGCAGTTTAGGTGTCCTTTACGAGCAGTACTTC.

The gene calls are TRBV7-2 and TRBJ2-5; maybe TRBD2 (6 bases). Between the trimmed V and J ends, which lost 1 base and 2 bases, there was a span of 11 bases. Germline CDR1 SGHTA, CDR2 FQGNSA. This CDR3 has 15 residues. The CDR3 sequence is CASSLGGLWQETQYF. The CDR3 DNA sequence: TGTGCCAGCAGCTTAGGGGGACTTTGGCAAGAGACCCAGTACTTC.

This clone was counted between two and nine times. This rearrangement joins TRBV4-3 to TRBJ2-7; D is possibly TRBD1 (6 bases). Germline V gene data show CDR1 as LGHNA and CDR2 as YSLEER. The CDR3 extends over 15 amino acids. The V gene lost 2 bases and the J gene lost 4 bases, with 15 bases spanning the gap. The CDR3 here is CASSQNREPGYEQYF. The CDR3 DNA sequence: TGCGCCAGCAGCCAAAACAGGGAACCGGGATACGAGCAGTACTTC.

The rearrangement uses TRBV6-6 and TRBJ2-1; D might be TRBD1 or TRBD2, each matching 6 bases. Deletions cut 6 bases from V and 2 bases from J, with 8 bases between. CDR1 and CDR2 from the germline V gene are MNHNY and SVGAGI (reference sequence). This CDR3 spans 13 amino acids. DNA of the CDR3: TGTGCCAGCAGGGGGGGCACCTACAATGAGCAGTTCTTC. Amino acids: CASRGGTYNEQFF.

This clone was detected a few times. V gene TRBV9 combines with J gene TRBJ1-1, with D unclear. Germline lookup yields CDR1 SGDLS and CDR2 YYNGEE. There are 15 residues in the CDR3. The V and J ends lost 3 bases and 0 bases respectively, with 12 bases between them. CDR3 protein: CASSAHTNLNTEAFF. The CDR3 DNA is TGTGCCAGCAGCGCCCATACTAACTTGAACACTGAAGCTTTCTTT.

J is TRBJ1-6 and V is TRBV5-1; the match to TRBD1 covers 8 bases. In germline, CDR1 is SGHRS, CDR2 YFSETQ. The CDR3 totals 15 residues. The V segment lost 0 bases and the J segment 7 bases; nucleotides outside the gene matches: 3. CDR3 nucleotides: TGCGCCAGCAGCTTGGGACAGGGGATGAATTCACCCCTCCACTTT. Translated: CASSLGQGMNSPLHF.

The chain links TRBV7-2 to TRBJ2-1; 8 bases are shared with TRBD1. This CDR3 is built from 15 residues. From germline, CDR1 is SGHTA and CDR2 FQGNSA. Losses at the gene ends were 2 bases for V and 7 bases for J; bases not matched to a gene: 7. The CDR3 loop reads CASSLTGGSGNEQFF. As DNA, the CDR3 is TGTGCCAGCAGCTTAACAGGGGGGTCGGGGAATGAGCAGTTCTTC.

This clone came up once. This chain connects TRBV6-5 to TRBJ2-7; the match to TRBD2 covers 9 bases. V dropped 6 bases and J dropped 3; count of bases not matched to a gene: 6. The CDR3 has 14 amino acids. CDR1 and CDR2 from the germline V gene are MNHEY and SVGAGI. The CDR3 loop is CASRERGAFYEQYF. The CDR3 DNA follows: TGTGCCAGCAGAGAGCGGGGGGCCTTCTACGAGCAGTACTTC.

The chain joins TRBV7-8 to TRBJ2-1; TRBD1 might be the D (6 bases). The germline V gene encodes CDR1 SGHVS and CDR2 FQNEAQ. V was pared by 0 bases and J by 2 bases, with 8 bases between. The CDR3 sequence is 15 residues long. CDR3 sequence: CASSLARGAYNEQFF. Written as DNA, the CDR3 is TGTGCCAGCAGCTTAGCCAGGGGAGCCTACAATGAGCAGTTCTTC.

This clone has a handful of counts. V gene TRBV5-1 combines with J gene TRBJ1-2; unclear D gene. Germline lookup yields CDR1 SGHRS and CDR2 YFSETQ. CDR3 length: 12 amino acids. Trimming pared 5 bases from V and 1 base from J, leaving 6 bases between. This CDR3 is CASRRDNYGYTF. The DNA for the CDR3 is TGCGCCAGCAGAAGAGATAACTATGGCTACACCTTC.

The CDR3: CASSLVRGNNEQFF. As DNA, the CDR3 is TGTGCCAGCAGCTTAGTCAGGGGAAACAATGAGCAGTTCTTC. The chain links TRBV7-7 to TRBJ2-1; D possibly corresponds to TRBD1 (6 bases). V lost 1 base and J lost 5, with 9 bases in between. The CDR3 has 14 amino acids. The germline CDR1 and CDR2 sequences are SSHAT and FNYEAQ (reference sequence). Together with reference TRBV7-7 and TRBJ2-1, the CDR3 gives the full variable domain: GAGVSQSPRYKVTKRGQDVTLRCDPISSHATLYWYQQALGQGPEFLTYFNYEAQPDKSGLPSDRFSAERPEGSISTLTIQRTEQRDSAMYRCASSLVRGNNEQFFGPGTRLTVL.

The CDR3 DNA reads as TGTGCCAGCAGGTTCATTGAAGAGACCCAGTACTTC. Its protein product is CASRFIEETQYF. The rearrangement links TRBV2 to TRBJ2-5; D is unresolved. CDR3 length: 12 residues. In germline, CDR1 is SNHLY, CDR2 FYNNEI. Trimming cost V 6 bases and J 3 bases, with 8 bases left between them. The full variable domain, in which reference TRBV2 and TRBJ2-5 provide the parts outside the CDR3, is EPEVTQTPSHQVTQMGQEVILRCVPISNHLYFYWYRQILGQKVEFLVSFYNNEISEKSEIFDDQFSVERPDGSNFTLKIRSTKLEDSAMYFCASRFIEETQYFGPGTRLLVL.

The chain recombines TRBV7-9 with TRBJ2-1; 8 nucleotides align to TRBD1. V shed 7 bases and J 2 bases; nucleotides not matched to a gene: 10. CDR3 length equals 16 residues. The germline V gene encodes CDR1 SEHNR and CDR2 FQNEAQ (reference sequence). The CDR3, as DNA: TGTGCCAGCAATCCACAGGGGGAAGGGACCTACAATGAGCAGTTCTTC. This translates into CASNPQGEGTYNEQFF.

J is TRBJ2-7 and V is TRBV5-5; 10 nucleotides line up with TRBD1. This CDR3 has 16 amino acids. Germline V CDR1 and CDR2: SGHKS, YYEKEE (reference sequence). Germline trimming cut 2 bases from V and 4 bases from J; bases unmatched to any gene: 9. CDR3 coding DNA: TGTGCCAGCAGCTTATCCGGGACAGGGGTAATGTACGAGCAGTACTTC. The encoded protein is CASSLSGTGVMYEQYF. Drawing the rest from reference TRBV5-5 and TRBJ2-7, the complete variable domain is DAGVTQSPTHLIKTRGQQVTLRCSPISGHKSVSWYQQVLGQGPQFIFQYYEKEERGRGNFPDRFSARQFPNYSSELNVNALLLGDSALYLCASSLSGTGVMYEQYFGPGTRLTVT.

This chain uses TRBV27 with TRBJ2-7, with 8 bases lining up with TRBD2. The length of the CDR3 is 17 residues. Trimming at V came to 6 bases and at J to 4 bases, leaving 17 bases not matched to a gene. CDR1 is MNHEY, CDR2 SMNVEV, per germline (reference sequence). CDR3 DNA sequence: TGTGCCAGCAGCCGAAGCGTTGGGCGGGGGGCCCTGTACGAGCAGTACTTC. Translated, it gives CASSRSVGRGALYEQYF.

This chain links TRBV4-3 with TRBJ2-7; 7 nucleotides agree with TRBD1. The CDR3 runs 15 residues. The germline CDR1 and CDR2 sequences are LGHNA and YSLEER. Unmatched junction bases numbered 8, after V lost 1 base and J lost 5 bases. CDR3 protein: CASSQGDRVSHEQYF. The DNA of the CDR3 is TGCGCCAGCAGCCAAGGTGACAGGGTGAGCCACGAGCAGTACTTC.

The CDR3 DNA is TGTGCCAGCACTTGGGGCCAGACTAGCGGGGGCCTAGCGGGGGCCACAGATACGCAGTATTTT. Its translation is CASTWGQTSGGLAGATDTQYF. This chain connects TRBV7-9 to TRBJ2-3; 12 positions match TRBD2. Germline assignment: CDR1 SEHNR and CDR2 FQNEAQ (reference sequence). The ends lost 7 bases at V and 2 bases at J; junction bases unmatched: 22. CDR3 length: 21 amino acids.

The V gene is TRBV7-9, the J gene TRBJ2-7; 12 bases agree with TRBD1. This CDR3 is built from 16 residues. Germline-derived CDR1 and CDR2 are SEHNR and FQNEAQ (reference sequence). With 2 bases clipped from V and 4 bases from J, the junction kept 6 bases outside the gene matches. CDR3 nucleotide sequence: TGTGCCAGCAGCTTAACTACGGGACAGGGGGCATACGAGCAGTACTTC. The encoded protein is CASSLTTGQGAYEQYF.